Listed below are T cell receptor beta chains from one sample, sequenced in a study of blood T cell repertoires in COVID-19. Assay used: immunoSEQ multiplex PCR; TCRdb lists only in-frame clones, some missing. The sample contains around 200,000 clones, 70% to 90% of which appear only once. Sequencing was done on a sample of peripheral blood. These receptors were collected from a middle-aged man with active or convalescent COVID-19. Both conserved end residues are part of each CDR3. The D gene is left open where the match is weak. Clone size is not always given. Where it is, it says once, few, many or a class for expanded clones.

d_call	v_call	clone_size	j_call	cdr3_nt	cdr3_aa
NA	TRBV27	few	TRBJ1-1	TGTGCCAGCAGTCACCGCAGGGGTTGGGACACTGAAGCTTTCTTT	CASSHRRGWDTEAFF
NA	TRBV5-1	NA	TRBJ2-4	TGCGCCAGCAGACACGGGGATAGCGGCAAAAACATTCAGTACTTC	CASRHGDSGKNIQYF
TRBD1	TRBV19	NA	TRBJ2-7	TGTGCCAGTAGTAACGGGACAGGGGGCTACGAGCAGTACTTC	CASSNGTGGYEQYF
TRBD1	TRBV4-2	NA	TRBJ2-2	TGTGCCAGCAGCCAAGTCGGGACAGGGCCCCTCACCGGGGAGCTGTTTTTT	CASSQVGTGPLTGELFF
NA	TRBV6-5	NA	TRBJ1-2	TGTGCCAGCTCAGTCGGGGGACGCTACACCTTC	CASSVGGRYTF
NA	TRBV18	NA	TRBJ1-5	TGTGCCAGCTCATTACTCAGGGTGTCTGGCAATCAGCCCCAGCATTTT	CASSLLRVSGNQPQHF
NA	TRBV5-1	NA	TRBJ1-3	TGCGCCAGCAGCTTGGGTTCAGGAAGCTCTGGAAACACCATATATTTT	CASSLGSGSSGNTIYF
NA	TRBV29-1	NA	TRBJ2-3	TGCAGCGTTGGAGGGGCGGGGCGGGGCACAGATACGCAGTATTTT	CSVGGAGRGTDTQYF
TRBD1	TRBV6-1	NA	TRBJ1-2	TGTGCCAGCAGTGCGGGACAGGGGGCGCTGACTAACTATGGCTACACCTTC	CASSAGQGALTNYGYTF
TRBD1	TRBV29-1	NA	TRBJ2-3	TGCAGCGTTACAAGGGGGCACACAGATACGCAGTATTTT	CSVTRGHTDTQYF
TRBD2	TRBV6-1	NA	TRBJ2-3	TGTGCCAGCAGTGAATTAGTCGGGGGGGCCACAGATACGCAGTATTTT	CASSELVGGATDTQYF
NA	TRBV2	few	TRBJ2-7	TGTGCCAGCTGCTGGCAGGACAACATCTACGAGCAGTACTTC	CASCWQDNIYEQYF
NA	TRBV7-9	NA	TRBJ1-1	TGTGCCAGCAGCTTAAACAGGGAACTGGCTGAAGCTTTCTTT	CASSLNRELAEAFF
NA	TRBV19	NA	TRBJ1-4	TGTGCCAGTAGGAGGAGGGTGTTGGATGAAAAACTGTTTTTT	CASRRRVLDEKLFF
NA	TRBV28	NA	TRBJ1-5	TGTGCCAGCAGTTCTTTAGGGAGGGGGAGCAATCAGCCCCAGCATTTT	CASSSLGRGSNQPQHF
NA	TRBV10-1	NA	TRBJ1-2	TGCGCCAGCAGTGAGCCACAGGGCCTTATTGGCTACACCTTC	CASSEPQGLIGYTF
TRBD1	TRBV19	NA	TRBJ2-3	TGTGCCAGTAGTTTCGACAGGGCGGCAGATACGCAGTATTTT	CASSFDRAADTQYF
TRBD1	TRBV6-4	NA	TRBJ1-5	TGTGCCAGCGGCCAGCAATTTAAGGGGGCCTTGCAGCCCCAGCATTTT	CASGQQFKGALQPQHF
NA	TRBV19	NA	TRBJ1-2	TGTGCCAGTAGTATTCCCGGGACAAACTATGGCTACACCTTC	CASSIPGTNYGYTF
TRBD1	TRBV10-3	NA	TRBJ1-6	TGTGCCATGGGACAGGAGAGTTCATCACCCCTCCACTTT	CAMGQESSSPLHF
TRBD1	TRBV2	NA	TRBJ1-6	TGTGCCAGCAGCCGGGACAGGGCTACACCCCTCCACTTT	CASSRDRATPLHF
NA	TRBV6-1	NA	TRBJ1-3	TGTGCCAGCAGTGAAATCAAAGGTCCCCGGGACACCATATATTTT	CASSEIKGPRDTIYF
NA	TRBV7-6	few	TRBJ2-5	TGTGCCAGCAGGGACCGGGGGTGCATGGACCAAGAGACCCAGTACTTC	CASRDRGCMDQETQYF
TRBD1	TRBV7-3	few	TRBJ2-5	TGTGCCAGCAGCTTAATCCCAGGGGGCGTAGAGACCCAGTACTTC	CASSLIPGGVETQYF
NA	TRBV19	NA	TRBJ2-5	TGTGCCAGTAGTATAGATAGGGGAAAGACCCAGTACTTC	CASSIDRGKTQYF
TRBD2	TRBV24-1	NA	TRBJ2-3	TGTGCCACCAGTGATTTTGGGGGACTAAGCACAGATACGCAGTATTTT	CATSDFGGLSTDTQYF
NA	TRBV7-9	NA	TRBJ2-2	TGTGCCAGCAGGATAGTCACGGGTCTCACCGGGGAGCTGTTTTTT	CASRIVTGLTGELFF
NA	TRBV6-5	NA	TRBJ1-2	TGTGCCAGCAGTTACGCCTTGCTAGCGGACAGAGGCGGCTACACCTTC	CASSYALLADRGGYTF
TRBD1	TRBV28	NA	TRBJ2-1	TGTGCCAGCCTGAGTTTAGTAGGGGGCGCAGGCAGCAATGAGCAGTTCTTC	CASLSLVGGAGSNEQFF
NA	TRBV23-1	NA	TRBJ1-5	TGCGCCAGCAGTCAAGGGGGGGAAGCAGAGTATAGCAATCAGCCCCAGCATTTT	CASSQGGEAEYSNQPQHF
TRBD1	TRBV3-1/TRBV3-2	NA	TRBJ1-3	TGTGCCAGCAGCCAGGGACAGTTAAAATCTGGAAACACCATATATTTT	CASSQGQLKSGNTIYF
NA	TRBV2	NA	TRBJ1-2	TGTGCCAGCTCGGGATACAGAGATGGCTACACCTTC	CASSGYRDGYTF
TRBD1	TRBV5-4	NA	TRBJ2-2	TGTGCCAGCAGCCCTCGACAGGGTGCCACCGGGGAGCTGTTTTTT	CASSPRQGATGELFF
NA	TRBV15	NA	TRBJ1-6	TGTGCCACCAGCAGAGAGACGGGAGGGTCACCCCTCCACTTT	CATSRETGGSPLHF
TRBD2	TRBV27	once	TRBJ2-7	TGTGCCAGCAGTCCTCTACTAGCGGGGGGGAGGATAGACGAGCAGTACTTC	CASSPLLAGGRIDEQYF
NA	TRBV6-1	NA	TRBJ1-5	TGTGCCAGCAGTGATCGCCGCGGCAGCCGCAATCAGCCCCAGCATTTT	CASSDRRGSRNQPQHF
NA	TRBV5-5	NA	TRBJ2-3	TGTGCCAGCAGCTTGGCAGCGTCATACACAGATACGCAGTATTTT	CASSLAASYTDTQYF
NA	TRBV7-2	NA	TRBJ2-4	TGTGCCAGCAGCCCACGGTACGGTAGAAACATTCAGTACTTC	CASSPRYGRNIQYF
NA	TRBV30	NA	TRBJ1-1	TGTGCCTGGAGTTCCCTAACCGGGACACCGAACACTGAAGCTTTCTTT	CAWSSLTGTPNTEAFF
TRBD2	TRBV7-2	NA	TRBJ2-1	TGTGCCAGCAGCTTGAGCGGGGCCTACAATGAGCAGTTCTTC	CASSLSGAYNEQFF
NA	TRBV7-9	NA	TRBJ1-3	TGTGCCAGCAGCAACCAGGGTTCTGGAAACACCATATATTTT	CASSNQGSGNTIYF
TRBD1	TRBV7-2	NA	TRBJ1-2	TGTGCCAGCAGCCAAACCACAGGGGGCGCGGCTGGCTACACCTTC	CASSQTTGGAAGYTF
NA	TRBV6-1	NA	TRBJ2-3	TGTGCCAGCAGTGAACAGTGGGGGGGCGGCACAGATACGCAGTATTTT	CASSEQWGGGTDTQYF